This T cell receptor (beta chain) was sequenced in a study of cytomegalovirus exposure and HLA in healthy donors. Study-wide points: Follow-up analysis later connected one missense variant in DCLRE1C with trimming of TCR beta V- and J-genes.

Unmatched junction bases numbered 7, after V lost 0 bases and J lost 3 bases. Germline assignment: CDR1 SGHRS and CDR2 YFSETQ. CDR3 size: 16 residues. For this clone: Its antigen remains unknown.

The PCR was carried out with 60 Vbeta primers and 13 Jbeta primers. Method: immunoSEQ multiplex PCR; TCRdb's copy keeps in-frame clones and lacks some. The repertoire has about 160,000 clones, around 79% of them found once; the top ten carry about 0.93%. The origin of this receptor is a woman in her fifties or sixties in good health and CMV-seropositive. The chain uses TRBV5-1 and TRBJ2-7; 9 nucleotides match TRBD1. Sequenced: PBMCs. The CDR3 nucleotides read TGCGCCAGCAGCTTGGAGGCGACAGGGGGGTTCTACGAGCAGTACTTC. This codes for CASSLEATGGFYEQYF.